The 17 T cell receptor beta chains given below trace back to one sample, sequenced in a study of blood T cell repertoires in COVID-19. Sequencing used immunoSEQ multiplex PCR; TCRdb keeps in-frame clones, though not all of them. The repertoire consists of 150,000 to 200,000 clones, with 86% occurring once and the leading ten covering less than 25%. The sequenced sample was peripheral blood. The source of these receptors is a man in his 70s with active or convalescent COVID-19.

This chain joins TRBV2 and TRBJ2-3; 12 nucleotides agree with TRBD1. After removal of 7 bases from V and 4 bases from J, the junction contained 3 bases not matched to a gene. Germline CDR1 and CDR2: SNHLY and FYNNEI. This CDR3 has 14 residues. The CDR3 DNA reads as TGTGCCAGCACCCGGGACAGGGGGCCAGATACGCAGTATTTT. It translates to CASTRDRGPDTQYF.

The chain joins TRBV28 to TRBJ2-2, with TRBD1 identical over 8 bases. The CDR3 sequence is 16 residues long. V was pared by 1 base and J by 2 bases, with 3 bases of the junction left unmatched. CDR1 and CDR2 from the germline V gene are MDHEN and SYDVKM. The CDR3 region is CASSLLGQANTGELFF. In nucleotides, the CDR3 is TGTGCCAGCAGTTTATTGGGACAGGCAAACACCGGGGAGCTGTTTTTT.

The chain couples TRBV11-2 to TRBJ1-6; D is undetermined. The V gene's germline CDR1 is SGHAT and CDR2 FQNNGV. V was shortened by 5 bases and J by 3 bases, with 8 bases between the two germline ends. CDR3 length: 14 amino acids. The CDR3: CASSLAGYNSPLHF. DNA of the CDR3: TGTGCCAGCAGCCTAGCGGGCTATAATTCACCCCTCCACTTT.

The chain is built from TRBV6-5 and TRBJ1-5; 7 bases map to TRBD1. CDR1 is MNHEY and CDR2 is SVGAGI in the germline V gene. V dropped 6 bases and J dropped 0; count of bases not matched to a gene: 5. The CDR3 runs 15 residues. The CDR3 sequence: CASRKGQHSNQPQHF. CDR3 bases: TGTGCCAGCAGGAAGGGACAGCATAGCAATCAGCCCCAGCATTTT.

V is TRBV19 and J is TRBJ1-2; the match to TRBD1 covers 7 bases. Per the germline V gene, CDR1 is LNHDA and CDR2 is SQIVND (reference sequence). The V and J ends lost 0 bases and 6 bases, in that order; junction bases with no gene match: 10. CDR3 size: 16 residues. The CDR3 DNA reads TGTGCCAGTAGTATAGATCGCCCCGCAGGGGGGCATGGCTACACCTTC. This translates into CASSIDRPAGGHGYTF. Complete variable domain (other parts from reference TRBV19 and TRBJ1-2): DGGITQSPKYLFRKEGQNVTLSCEQNLNHDAMYWYRQDPGQGLRLIYYSQIVNDFQKGDIAEGYSVSREKKESFPLTVTSAQKNPTAFYLCASSIDRPAGGHGYTFGSGTRLTVV.

The chain carries TRBV30 and TRBJ1-2; 9 bases are shared with TRBD1. The CDR3 has 15 residues. J was trimmed by 0 bases and V by 7 bases; bases with no gene match: 9. Germline values: CDR1 GTSNPN, CDR2 SVGIG (reference sequence). The CDR3 reads CASHHRGQANYGYTF. The CDR3 bases are TGTGCCTCGCATCACAGGGGGCAAGCTAACTATGGCTACACCTTC.

This chain uses TRBV27 with TRBJ2-7; D possibly corresponds to TRBD2 (5 bases). Germline V CDR1 and CDR2: MNHEY, SMNVEV (reference sequence). This CDR3 has 14 residues. Trimming removed 4 bases from V and 7 bases from J, with 17 bases in between. The chain's CDR3 is CASSWALISGEQYF. The CDR3 DNA is TGTGCCAGCAGTTGGGCCCTCATTTCGGGGGAGCAGTACTTC.

J is TRBJ2-1 and V is TRBV6-5; a possible D gene is TRBD1 (6 bases). The CDR3 is made up of 15 amino acids. V was cut by 0 bases and J by 2 bases, with 8 bases left in between. The germline V gene encodes CDR1 MNHEY and CDR2 SVGAGI. The CDR3 sequence is CASSYSKGAYNEQFF. DNA for the CDR3: TGTGCCAGCAGTTACTCTAAGGGGGCCTACAATGAGCAGTTCTTC.

The chain carries TRBV5-4 and TRBJ1-6; possible D gene TRBD1, 6 bases. Germline V gene sequence: CDR1 SGHNT, CDR2 YYREEE (reference sequence). V was clipped by 3 bases and J by 5 bases, with 9 bases between them. The CDR3 has 14 amino acids. Here the CDR3 reads CASSSRTDNSPLHF. CDR3 nucleotide sequence: TGTGCCAGCAGCTCCCGGACAGATAATTCACCCCTCCACTTT.

The chain employs TRBV7-2 and TRBJ2-7, with TRBD1 matching 9 bases. This CDR3 region has 15 residues. Germline V gene lookup returns CDR1 SGHTA and CDR2 FQGNSA. Trimming cost V 3 bases and J 2 bases; bases outside gene matches: 5. The CDR3 sequence: CASSLSGTGPYEQYF. The CDR3 bases are TGTGCCAGCAGCTTGAGTGGGACAGGGCCCTACGAGCAGTACTTC.

V usage is TRBV5-5 and J usage is TRBJ2-5; 8 positions agree with TRBD2. The germline V gene has CDR1 SGHKS and CDR2 YYEKEE (reference sequence). The CDR3 spans 15 residues. V shed 0 bases, J shed 5 bases, and the junction held 6 bases outside the gene matches. CDR3 sequence reads: CASSLGSGSVETQYF. In DNA form, the CDR3 reads TGTGCCAGCAGCTTGGGCAGCGGGAGCGTGGAGACCCAGTACTTC.

V and J are TRBV14 and TRBJ1-2, with 9 bases matching TRBD1. Germline V gene lookup returns CDR1 SGHDN and CDR2 FVKESK. V shed 2 bases and J 9 bases; nucleotides not matched to a gene: 10. The CDR3 runs 15 residues. CDR3 nucleotides: TGTGCCAGCAGCCAACGCCGGGACAGGGAAAGTAGCTACACCTTC. It specifies CASSQRRDRESSYTF.

In DNA, the CDR3 is TGTGCCAGCAGCTTAAGGCTAGTAACAGGGCATAGCAATCAGCCCCAGCATTTT. It encodes CASSLRLVTGHSNQPQHF. This chain uses TRBV7-8 with TRBJ1-5; a weak D match, TRBD1 (6 bases). Germline V gives CDR1 SGHVS, CDR2 FQNEAQ. The ends were cut back, 2 bases at V and 0 bases at J, with 17 bases in the middle. The CDR3 loop spans 18 amino acids.

The J gene is TRBJ2-1, the V gene TRBV29-1; tentatively, D is TRBD1 (5 bases). This CDR3 region has 14 residues. CDR1 is SQVTM, CDR2 ANQGSEA, per germline. Trimming took 7 bases from V and 12 from J, leaving 25 bases between them. The CDR3 bases are TGCAGCGCTCAGACAGAAACCTACCCAACTGGGCAGTTCTTC. Its translation: CSAQTETYPTGQFF.

The rearrangement joins TRBV5-1 to TRBJ2-1; a possible D gene is TRBD2 (5 bases). V lost 0 bases and J lost 8, with 15 bases in between. The CDR3 sequence is 15 residues long. Germline V CDR1 and CDR2: SGHRS, YFSETQ. The CDR3 coding sequence is TGCGCCAGCAGCTTGGGGCCGATCTCCGGGGATGAGCAGTTCTTC. Its protein product is CASSLGPISGDEQFF.

This clone appeared a few times. V and J are TRBV28 and TRBJ2-7, with TRBD2 matching over 11 bases. CDR1 and CDR2 (germline): MDHEN, SYDVKM. The CDR3 contains 15 residues. Losses at the gene ends were 5 bases for V and 1 base for J; bases not matched to a gene: 4. CDR3 sequence: CASSPSSGGSYEQYF. The CDR3 DNA reads TGTGCCAGCAGTCCGTCTAGCGGGGGGTCCTACGAGCAGTACTTC.

The chain combines TRBV7-2 with TRBJ1-2; TRBD1 matches 8 bases. CDR3 length equals 16 residues. V lost 5 bases and J lost 0; bases outside the gene matches: 8. Germline CDR1 and CDR2: SGHTA and FQGNSA. The CDR3 nucleotides read TGTGCCAGCAGCCCTACGCCGACAGGGGCTAACTATGGCTACACCTTC. Its translation is CASSPTPTGANYGYTF.